These T cell receptor beta chains were read from a single sample in a study of T-cell memory formation after mild COVID-19. TCRdb reprocessed the 5' RACE reads with MiXCR, giving one entry per CDR3 protein. The table shows 350,000 to 500,000 distinct CDR3 sequences, with more than 15% occurring only once. Source material: PBMCs or a T cell subset sorted from them (not recorded which). All receptors come from a man aged 18 to 29 who had mild COVID-19 (a few samples of this study predate the infection). Cell type and time point are not known. CDR3s include the opening cysteine and the closing phenylalanine or tryptophan. The D gene is left open where the match is weak. Only some rows state a clone size, as once, few, many or a class for expanded clones.

>TRBV9|-|TRBJ2-7|few
TGTGCCAGCAGCGTCGAGGGGTCGGGCGAGCAGTACTTC
CASSVEGSGEQYF
>TRBV7-9|-|TRBJ1-2|-
TGTGCCAGCAGCTTATCCCCCACGGGGGGCTACACCTTC
CASSLSPTGGYTF
>TRBV7-9|-|TRBJ1-2|once
TGTGCCAGCAGCTTAGGTAATGGAAATGGCTACACCTTC
CASSLGNGNGYTF
>TRBV4-2|TRBD2|TRBJ2-5|few
TGTGCCAGCACCTCCTTAGCGGGGAAGGGAGAGACCCAGTACTTC
CASTSLAGKGETQYF
>TRBV7-2|-|TRBJ1-1|-
TGTGCCAGCAGCTTCGGCCTGGCCACTGAAGCTTTCTTT
CASSFGLATEAFF
>TRBV7-6|-|TRBJ2-6|-
TGTGCCAGCAGCTTATCCCCTGGGGCCAACGTCCTGACTTTC
CASSLSPGANVLTF
>TRBV7-3|-|TRBJ2-1|-
TGTGCCAGCAGCTGGTCGGGGGGCCTAGGCAATGAGCAGTTCTTC
CASSWSGGLGNEQFF
>TRBV20-1|-|TRBJ1-1|-
TGCAGTGCTCTACAGGGATCTGTGGGGACTGAAGCTTTCTTT
CSALQGSVGTEAFF
>TRBV7-2|-|TRBJ2-5|-
TGTGCCAGCAGCTTAGGGGGGACACCAGAGACCCAGTACTTC
CASSLGGTPETQYF
>TRBV2|-|TRBJ2-6|-
TGTGCCAGCAGTGCCCTTAACTCTGGGGCCAACGTCCTGACTTTC
CASSALNSGANVLTF
>TRBV4-3|-|TRBJ2-3|-
TGCGCCAGCAGCCAAGAACCAGAGAGCACAGATACGCAGTATTTT
CASSQEPESTDTQYF
>TRBV7-6|TRBD1|TRBJ2-7|few
TGTGCCAGCAGCTTCGTTCCAGGGACAGGGAACGAGCAGTACTTC
CASSFVPGTGNEQYF
>TRBV12-3/TRBV12-4|-|TRBJ2-2|-
TGTGCCAGCGGACAAACCAACACCGGGGAGCTGTTTTTT
CASGQTNTGELFF
>TRBV4-3|-|TRBJ1-1|-
TGCGCCAGCAGCCAAGATTCGGGTGGTTGGGGGGACACTGAAGCTTTCTTT
CASSQDSGGWGDTEAFF
>TRBV4-3|-|TRBJ2-5|-
TGCGCCAGCAGCCAAGAAGGTATACAAGAGACCCAGTACTTC
CASSQEGIQETQYF
>TRBV6-5|-|TRBJ2-7|-
TGTGCCAGCAGTTACTCCCAGGGGCAAGAGCAGTACTTC
CASSYSQGQEQYF
>TRBV10-3|TRBD1|TRBJ1-5|many
TGTGCCATTCAGGGGGCTGGTAGCAATCAGCCCCAGCATTTT
CAIQGAGSNQPQHF
>TRBV15|-|TRBJ1-3|few
TGTGCCACCAGGCCTGGGCTGGGTACCGGAAACACCATATATTTT
CATRPGLGTGNTIYF
>TRBV25-1|-|TRBJ2-1|few
TGTGCCAGCTCATTCCCCGCGGACAATGAGCAGTTCTTC
CASSFPADNEQFF
>TRBV29-1|-|TRBJ2-5|few
TGCAGCGTCAGGTACCAAGAGACCCAGTACTTC
CSVRYQETQYF
>TRBV19|-|TRBJ2-5|-
TGTGCCAGTATAGCCGCGGAATGGGGGCAAGAGACCCAGTACTTC
CASIAAEWGQETQYF
>TRBV6-2/TRBV6-3|-|TRBJ1-1|few
TGTGCCAGCAGTTACCCAAGTGACAGGCCCGAAGCTTTCTTT
CASSYPSDRPEAFF
>TRBV6-5|-|TRBJ1-2|-
TGTGCCAGCAGGTCGGAAATAGGATATGGCTACACCTTC
CASRSEIGYGYTF
>TRBV4-1|TRBD2|TRBJ2-7|many
TGCGCCAGCAGCCAAGAAGGGAAAACTAGCGGGAAAACCGAGCAGTACTTC
CASSQEGKTSGKTEQYF
>TRBV4-2|TRBD2|TRBJ2-3|-
TGTGCCAGCAGCCAAACCACTAGCGGGGGGGCAGATACGCAGTATTTT
CASSQTTSGGADTQYF
>TRBV5-4|-|TRBJ2-5|-
TGTGCCAGCAGTGACCGAGCGGGCCGTGGGGAGACCCAGTACTTC
CASSDRAGRGETQYF
>TRBV7-6|-|TRBJ2-3|-
TGTGCCAGCAGCTTCTCCCGGCCCTTCGGGGCGGAAAAAGGCACAGATACGCAGTATTTT
CASSFSRPFGAEKGTDTQYF
>TRBV29-1|-|TRBJ1-2|-
TGCAGCGTTGAAGAAAGGGCTAACTATGGCTACACCTTC
CSVEERANYGYTF
>TRBV6-6|-|TRBJ2-5|-
TGTGCCAGCAGACCATCCGAGGAGACCCAGTACTTC
CASRPSEETQYF
>TRBV3-1|TRBD1|TRBJ1-1|few
TGTGCCAGCAGCCTCAGGAAGGGGGCCACTGAAGCTTTCTTT
CASSLRKGATEAFF
>TRBV9|-|TRBJ1-3|-
TGTGCCAGCAGTCGACAGGCCGACTCTGGAAACACCATATATTTT
CASSRQADSGNTIYF
>TRBV5-1|TRBD1|TRBJ1-1|-
TGCGCCAGCAGCTTACAACCGCGACAGGGGGCATCCGAAGCTTTCTTT
CASSLQPRQGASEAFF
>TRBV18|-|TRBJ2-2|few
TGTGCCAGCTCAACTAGGGACGGATTCACCGGGGAGCTGTTTTTT
CASSTRDGFTGELFF
>TRBV3-1|-|TRBJ1-1|-
TGTGCCAGCAGCCAACTGCCACGGTCTAACACTGAAGCTTTCTTT
CASSQLPRSNTEAFF
>TRBV6-5|TRBD2|TRBJ2-1|-
TGTGCCAGCAGTTACCAAAGCGGGGCTAGGGTGGATGAGCAGTTCTTC
CASSYQSGARVDEQFF
>TRBV7-2|TRBD2|TRBJ2-7|few
TGTGCCAGCAGCCCTGGGGGGGTAGCCAACTACGAGCAGTACTTC
CASSPGGVANYEQYF
>TRBV5-1|TRBD1|TRBJ1-2|few
TGCGCCAGCAGCTCGGACAGGCCCAATGGCTACACCTTC
CASSSDRPNGYTF
>TRBV5-4|-|TRBJ2-2|-
TGTGCCAGCAGCTTGGCAGGGACCTACACCGGGGAGCTGTTTTTT
CASSLAGTYTGELFF
>TRBV6-4|-|TRBJ1-1|-
TGTGCCAGCAGTGACTCGACCCGGGGGACTGAAGCTTTCTTT
CASSDSTRGTEAFF
>TRBV5-1|TRBD1|TRBJ2-1|-
TGCGCCAGCAGCTGGGACAGGCCCTTATCCTACAATGAGCAGTTCTTC
CASSWDRPLSYNEQFF